The 32 T cell receptor beta chains in this list originate from one sample, sequenced in a study of TIL therapy for anti-PD-1-resistant metastatic lung cancer. Time point described: pre-treatment sample, taken before nivolumab and TIL therapy. Sequencing used immunoSEQ v3. Clones were read by immunoSEQ multiplex PCR, and TCRdb kept only the in-frame ones, dropping some. The sample lists some 52,000 clones; roughly 85% were seen once. This specimen consisted of blood, obtained at baseline. Source of these receptors: a woman aged 25-85 years with non-small cell lung cancer.

DNA of the CDR3: TGTGCCACCCAGGACATTAATTCACCCCTCCACTTT. Translating it yields CATQDINSPLHF. This chain joins TRBV6-1 and TRBJ1-6, with D possibly being TRBD1 (5 bases). Per the germline V gene, CDR1 is MNHNS and CDR2 is SASEGT. The CDR3 length is 12 residues. The V end lost 10 bases, the J end lost 6 bases, and 10 bases lay between the germline ends.

The rearrangement uses TRBV5-1 and TRBJ2-7, with TRBD2 identical over 9 bases. CDR1 and CDR2 (germline): SGHRS, YFSETQ. The V gene end was trimmed by 0 bases and the J gene end by 3 bases; junction bases not matched to a gene: 7. CDR3 length: 16 residues. In nucleotides, the CDR3 is TGCGCCAGCAGCTTGGGGGTTAGCGGGAGCGGCTACGAGCAGTACTTC. This translates into CASSLGVSGSGYEQYF. The complete variable domain, with remaining parts taken from reference TRBV5-1 and TRBJ2-7, reads KAGVTQTPRYLIKTRGQQVTLSCSPISGHRSVSWYQQTPGQGLQFLFEYFSETQRNKGNFPGRFSGRQFSNSRSEMNVSTLELGDSALYLCASSLGVSGSGYEQYFGPGTRLTVT.

The genes are TRBV21-1 and TRBJ1-2. TRBV21-1 is described as a pseudogene. CDR3 length: 14 amino acids. As DNA, the CDR3 is TGTGCCAGCAGCAAAGAAGGGAGGGAGTATGGCTACACCTTC. Translation gives CASSKEGREYGYTF.

The chain uses TRBV7-2 and TRBJ1-2; D uncertain. V shed 3 bases and J shed 1 base, with 12 bases lying between them. The CDR3 runs 15 residues. The germline V gene has CDR1 SGHTA and CDR2 FQGNSA. The CDR3: CASSFSAGFNYGYTF. The CDR3 region has the DNA TGTGCCAGCAGCTTTTCTGCCGGGTTTAACTATGGCTACACCTTC.

This clone occurred a few times. The V and J genes are TRBV6-6 and TRBJ1-1; D is possibly TRBD1 (6 bases). In germline, CDR1 is MNHNY, CDR2 SVGAGI (reference sequence). V lost 5 bases, J lost 7 bases, and 17 bases lay in between. The CDR3 is made up of 14 amino acids. Here the CDR3 reads CASSQTGSPLEAFF. The DNA of the CDR3 is TGTGCCAGCAGTCAGACAGGTTCTCCTCTTGAAGCTTTCTTT.

V and J are TRBV20-1 and TRBJ2-5, with TRBD1 matching over 9 bases. Losses at the gene ends were 4 bases for V and 14 bases for J; bases not matched to a gene: 5. The germline gives CDR1 DFQATT, CDR2 SNEGSKA (reference sequence). The CDR3 has 10 residues. The CDR3 protein is CSATGQGIYF. CDR3 bases: TGCAGTGCTACAGGACAGGGGATTTACTTC.

The CDR3 DNA sequence: TGCGCCAGCAGCCCCGGCGGCCTTCAGGGGAGGAAAAAACTGTTTTTT. As protein: CASSPGGLQGRKKLFF. V and J are TRBV5-1 and TRBJ1-4; a possible D gene is TRBD1 (6 bases). Germline CDR1 is SGHRS and CDR2 is YFSETQ. Trimming took off 4 bases at V and 9 bases at J, with 22 bases between the two ends. The CDR3 is made up of 16 amino acids. Filled out from reference TRBV5-1 and TRBJ1-4, the complete variable domain reads KAGVTQTPRYLIKTRGQQVTLSCSPISGHRSVSWYQQTPGQGLQFLFEYFSETQRNKGNFPGRFSGRQFSNSRSEMNVSTLELGDSALYLCASSPGGLQGRKKLFFGSGTQLSVL.

This chain joins TRBV6-6 and TRBJ2-2; D gene uncertain. The CDR3 contains 14 residues. Germline V lookup: CDR1 MNHNY, CDR2 SVGAGI (reference sequence). Trimming cost V 5 bases and J 1 base, with 8 bases left between them. The CDR3 reads CASSDPLNTGELFF. CDR3 nucleotide sequence: TGTGCCAGCAGTGACCCCCTGAACACCGGGGAGCTGTTTTTT.

The genes are TRBV11-3 and TRBJ2-1; D possibly corresponds to TRBD1 (5 bases). V was clipped by 0 bases and J by 6 bases, with 9 bases between them. The CDR3 extends over 14 amino acids. Germline-derived CDR1 and CDR2 are SGHNT and YENEEA. CDR3 in DNA: TGTGCCAGCAGCTTAGATCAGGGCCGCAATGAGCAGTTCTTC. Protein product: CASSLDQGRNEQFF.

This chain connects TRBV7-2 to TRBJ2-1; D not resolved. V shed 0 bases and J shed 0 bases, with 6 bases lying between them. The V gene's germline CDR1 is SGHTA and CDR2 FQGNSA. This CDR3 region has 15 residues. In nucleotides, the CDR3 is TGTGCCAGCAGCTTAGCCCAGAGCTCCTACAATGAGCAGTTCTTC. Translation gives CASSLAQSSYNEQFF.

This clone occurred once. V gene TRBV6-5 combines with J gene TRBJ2-3, with no clear D. Germline CDR1 reads MNHEY; CDR2 reads SVGAGI. The CDR3 runs 15 residues. V lost 5 bases and J lost 3, with 15 bases in between. The CDR3 DNA reads TGTGCCAGCAGTGGCCCCAGTCTGGGGACAGATACGCAGTATTTT. Its protein is CASSGPSLGTDTQYF.

This clone has a handful of counts. The rearrangement uses TRBV5-1 and TRBJ2-7; 13 bases match TRBD2. Germline V lookup: CDR1 SGHRS, CDR2 YFSETQ. V was pared by 4 bases and J by 3 bases, with 4 bases of the junction left unmatched. The CDR3 sequence is 15 residues long. The CDR3 region is CASSLTSGRSYEQYF. For the CDR3, the DNA is TGCGCCAGCAGCCTGACTAGCGGGAGGAGCTACGAGCAGTACTTC.

This chain joins TRBV5-4 and TRBJ1-2; weak D call: TRBD1 (5 bases). The CDR3 runs 16 residues. V lost 4 bases and J lost 11, with 27 bases in between. Germline CDR1 reads SGHNT; CDR2 reads YYREEE (reference sequence). The DNA of the CDR3 is TGTGCCAGCAGCCGAGGCGGGGGAGGGGAGGTTATGGCGTACACCTTC. It codes for CASSRGGGGEVMAYTF.

This clone was observed a few times. CDR3 in DNA: TGTGCCAGCAGTTGGGCAGGGTTGGGAGAGACCCAGTACTTC. This gives the protein CASSWAGLGETQYF. J is TRBJ2-5 and V is TRBV21-1; the table calls TRBD1, which could not be checked here. TRBV21-1 is described as a pseudogene. This CDR3 is 14 amino acids long.

CDR3 in amino acids: CASSQSGDSGANVLTF. CDR3 sequence (DNA): TGTGCCAGCAGCCAATCAGGGGACTCTGGGGCCAACGTCCTGACTTTC. V usage is TRBV14 and J usage is TRBJ2-6; maybe TRBD1 (6 bases). V gave up 2 bases and J gave up 0 bases, with 8 bases separating them. From germline, CDR1 is SGHDN and CDR2 FVKESK. CDR3 length: 16 amino acids.

The chain couples TRBV7-3 to TRBJ2-1, with a weak D call TRBD1 (5 bases). Germline values: CDR1 SGHTA, CDR2 FQGTGA. This CDR3 region has 12 residues. The V end was cut by 8 bases, the J end by 9 bases, with 14 bases between. CDR3 protein: CASGASKGEQFF. The CDR3 DNA reads as TGTGCCAGCGGGGCCTCCAAGGGTGAGCAGTTCTTC.

The V call is TRBV27, the J call TRBJ2-1, with 7 positions matching TRBD2. Per the germline V gene, CDR1 is MNHEY and CDR2 is SMNVEV (reference sequence). CDR3 length equals 15 residues. V shed 10 bases and J 0 bases; nucleotides not matched to a gene: 9. CDR3 nucleotide sequence: TGTGCCACTCAACCGGGACTAAGCTCCTACAATGAGCAGTTCTTC. Its protein product is CATQPGLSSYNEQFF.

The chain is built from TRBV4-1 and TRBJ2-2; unclear D gene. The V gene lost 4 bases and the J gene lost 1 base, with 13 bases spanning the gap. CDR1 and CDR2 from the germline V gene are MGHRA and YSYEKL. The CDR3 spans 16 residues. CDR3 loop: CASSPMPKLNTGELFF. For the CDR3, the DNA is TGCGCCAGCAGCCCCATGCCCAAACTGAACACCGGGGAGCTGTTTTTT.

The chain uses TRBV11-2 and TRBJ1-2, with TRBD1 matching 9 bases. CDR1 is SGHAT, CDR2 FQNNGV, per germline. The CDR3 loop spans 13 amino acids. With 3 bases clipped from V and 4 bases from J, the junction kept 0 bases outside the gene matches. The CDR3 here is CASSLDRGYGYTF. CDR3 coding DNA: TGTGCCAGCAGCTTGGACAGGGGCTATGGCTACACCTTC.

CDR3 sequence reads: CASKRTVQETQYF. In DNA form, the CDR3 reads TGTGCCAGCAAGAGAACAGTCCAAGAGACCCAGTACTTC. The rearrangement uses TRBV2 and TRBJ2-5; the D is unclear. Germline lookup yields CDR1 SNHLY and CDR2 FYNNEI. CDR3 length equals 13 residues. V was cut by 7 bases and J by 1 base, with 10 bases left in between.

V gene TRBV7-7 combines with J gene TRBJ1-2; 8 bases fit TRBD1. The germline gives CDR1 SSHAT, CDR2 FNYEAQ (reference sequence). This CDR3 has 20 amino acids. The V segment lost 1 base and the J segment 0 bases; nucleotides outside the gene matches: 16. CDR3 loop: CASSLGTGMLRELANYGYTF. The CDR3 DNA reads as TGTGCCAGCAGCTTAGGGACAGGGATGTTAAGGGAGTTAGCTAACTATGGCTACACCTTC.

This clone was recorded once. The gene calls are TRBV6-6 and TRBJ2-4, with TRBD1 as a possible D gene (5 bases). Trimming removed 5 bases at V and 9 bases at J, with 17 bases between. The CDR3 totals 14 residues. CDR1 MNHNY and CDR2 SVGAGI come from the germline V gene (reference sequence). The chain's CDR3 is CASSIRTHESIQYF. CDR3 sequence (DNA): TGTGCCAGCAGTATCCGGACACATGAGAGCATTCAGTACTTC.

The chain links TRBV6-1 to TRBJ1-5, with TRBD1 matching 8 bases. Germline trimming cut 6 bases from V and 6 bases from J; bases unmatched to any gene: 10. The V gene's germline CDR1 is MNHNS and CDR2 SASEGT. This CDR3 has 15 residues. CDR3: CASRNQGQGTQPQHF. The DNA for the CDR3 is TGTGCCAGCAGAAATCAAGGACAGGGAACTCAGCCCCAGCATTTT.

The chain links TRBV10-3 to TRBJ1-4, with D perhaps matching TRBD1 (5 bases). V was pared by 4 bases and J by 0 bases, with 9 bases between. CDR3 length: 15 amino acids. Germline V CDR1 and CDR2: ENHRY, SYGVKD. CDR3 DNA: TGTGCCATCAGTGGAGGGGCTGCAACTAATGAAAAACTGTTTTTT. It specifies CAISGGAATNEKLFF.

CDR3 coding DNA: TGTGCCAGCAGCTTAGGTAGGATTTTTAGCACAGATACGCAGTATTTT. This sequence encodes CASSLGRIFSTDTQYF. This chain joins TRBV7-9 and TRBJ2-3; D is unclear. The V and J ends lost 1 base and 0 bases respectively, with 11 bases between them. CDR1 and CDR2 (germline): SEHNR, FQNEAQ (reference sequence). The CDR3 has 16 residues.

The rearrangement joins TRBV18 to TRBJ2-5; D tentatively reads TRBD1 or TRBD2 (5 bases each). Deletions cut 5 bases from V and 5 bases from J, with 15 bases between. The germline V gene has CDR1 KGHSH and CDR2 LQKENI. The length of the CDR3 is 14 residues. CDR3 nucleotide sequence: TGTGCCAGCTCATCTCGGGGACCCGGGGAGACCCAGTACTTC. It yields the protein CASSSRGPGETQYF.

V and J are TRBV15 and TRBJ2-7; the match to TRBD1 covers 10 bases. V trimming: 1 base; J trimming: 5 bases; junction bases outside the gene matches: 14. The length of the CDR3 is 18 residues. Per germline, CDR1 LNHNV and CDR2 YYDKDF (reference sequence). The CDR3 nucleotides are TGTGCCACCAGCAGAGGTTCACCTCCGGGACAGGGGACCCACGAGCAGTACTTC. Protein product: CATSRGSPPGQGTHEQYF.

V gene TRBV6-5 combines with J gene TRBJ2-3, with D maybe TRBD2 (7 bases). The V and J ends lost 2 bases and 4 bases respectively, with 13 bases between them. Germline-derived CDR1 and CDR2 are MNHEY and SVGAGI. The CDR3 has 15 residues. The chain's CDR3 is CASSYEGGVSDTQYF. CDR3 coding DNA: TGTGCCAGCAGTTACGAAGGGGGGGTTTCAGATACGCAGTATTTT.

This rearrangement joins TRBV5-4 to TRBJ2-7, with 13 bases that match TRBD2. CDR1 SGHNT and CDR2 YYREEE come from the germline V gene (reference sequence). This CDR3 has 15 amino acids. With 4 bases clipped from V and 4 bases from J, the junction kept 5 bases outside the gene matches. The CDR3 sequence: CASSPGTSGTYEQYF. The CDR3 DNA reads TGTGCCAGCAGCCCCGGGACTAGCGGGACATACGAGCAGTACTTC. Complete variable domain (other parts from reference TRBV5-4 and TRBJ2-7): ETGVTQSPTHLIKTRGQQVTLRCSSQSGHNTVSWYQQALGQGPQFIFQYYREEENGRGNFPPRFSGLQFPNYSSELNVNALELDDSALYLCASSPGTSGTYEQYFGPGTRLTVT.

This chain joins TRBV6-5 and TRBJ2-5, with TRBD2 matching over 10 bases. With V trimmed by 0 bases and J by 5 bases, 3 bases remained unmatched. Germline V gene lookup returns CDR1 MNHEY and CDR2 SVGAGI. This CDR3 contains 15 residues. The CDR3 region has the DNA TGTGCCAGCAGTTACTCTGGTAGCGGGGGGGAGACCCAGTACTTC. It is translated as CASSYSGSGGETQYF.

V is TRBV19 and J is TRBJ2-1, with D perhaps TRBD2 (6 bases). The V gene lost 7 bases and the J gene lost 0 bases, with 16 bases spanning the gap. CDR1 is LNHDA and CDR2 is SQIVND in the germline V gene (reference sequence). The length of the CDR3 is 16 residues. The CDR3 nucleotides read TGTGCCAGTAAGAATGCGGGAAGGAGCTCCTACAATGAGCAGTTCTTC. It specifies CASKNAGRSSYNEQFF. Looking up the rest from reference TRBV19 and TRBJ2-1 gives the full variable domain: DGGITQSPKYLFRKEGQNVTLSCEQNLNHDAMYWYRQDPGQGLRLIYYSQIVNDFQKGDIAEGYSVSREKKESFPLTVTSAQKNPTAFYLCASKNAGRSSYNEQFFGPGTRLTVL.

The chain combines TRBV5-5 with TRBJ1-5; TRBD1 aligns across 9 bases. V lost 1 base and J lost 4; bases outside the gene matches: 6. CDR1 and CDR2 (germline): SGHKS, YYEKEE (reference sequence). The CDR3 is 16 residues long. CDR3 DNA: TGTGCCAGCAGCTTGACAGGGGGCAATCAGAATCAGCCCCAGCATTTT. Translated: CASSLTGGNQNQPQHF.